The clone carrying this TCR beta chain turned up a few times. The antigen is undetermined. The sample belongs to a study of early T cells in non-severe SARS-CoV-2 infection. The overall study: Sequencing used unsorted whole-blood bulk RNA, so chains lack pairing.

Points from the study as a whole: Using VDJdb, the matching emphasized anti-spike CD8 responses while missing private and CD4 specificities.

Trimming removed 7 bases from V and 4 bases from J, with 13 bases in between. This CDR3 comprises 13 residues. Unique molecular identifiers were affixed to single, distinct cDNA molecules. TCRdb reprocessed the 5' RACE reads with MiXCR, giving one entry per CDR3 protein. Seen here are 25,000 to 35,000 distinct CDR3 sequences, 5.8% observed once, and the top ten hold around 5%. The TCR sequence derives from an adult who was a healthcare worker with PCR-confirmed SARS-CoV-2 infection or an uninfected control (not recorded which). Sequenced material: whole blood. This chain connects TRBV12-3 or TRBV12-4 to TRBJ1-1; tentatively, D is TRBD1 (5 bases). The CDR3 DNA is TGTGCCAGCACCTATGGGGGGGTCACTGAAGCTTTCTTT. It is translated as CASTYGGVTEAFF.